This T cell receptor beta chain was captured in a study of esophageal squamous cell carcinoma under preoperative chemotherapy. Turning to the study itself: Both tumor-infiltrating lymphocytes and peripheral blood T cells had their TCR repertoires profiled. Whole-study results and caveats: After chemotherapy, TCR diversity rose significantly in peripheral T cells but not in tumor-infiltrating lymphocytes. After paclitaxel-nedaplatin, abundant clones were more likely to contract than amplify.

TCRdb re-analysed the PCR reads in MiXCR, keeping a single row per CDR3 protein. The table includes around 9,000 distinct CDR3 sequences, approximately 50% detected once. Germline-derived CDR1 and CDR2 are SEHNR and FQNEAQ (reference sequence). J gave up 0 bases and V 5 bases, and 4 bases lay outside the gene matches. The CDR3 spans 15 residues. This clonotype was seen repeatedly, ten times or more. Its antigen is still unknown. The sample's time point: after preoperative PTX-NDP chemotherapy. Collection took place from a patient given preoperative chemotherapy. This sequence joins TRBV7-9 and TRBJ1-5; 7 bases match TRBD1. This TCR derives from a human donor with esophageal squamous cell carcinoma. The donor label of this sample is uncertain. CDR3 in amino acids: CASSPGQYSNQPQHF. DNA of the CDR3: TGTGCCAGCAGCCCGGGACAGTATAGCAATCAGCCCCAGCATTTT.